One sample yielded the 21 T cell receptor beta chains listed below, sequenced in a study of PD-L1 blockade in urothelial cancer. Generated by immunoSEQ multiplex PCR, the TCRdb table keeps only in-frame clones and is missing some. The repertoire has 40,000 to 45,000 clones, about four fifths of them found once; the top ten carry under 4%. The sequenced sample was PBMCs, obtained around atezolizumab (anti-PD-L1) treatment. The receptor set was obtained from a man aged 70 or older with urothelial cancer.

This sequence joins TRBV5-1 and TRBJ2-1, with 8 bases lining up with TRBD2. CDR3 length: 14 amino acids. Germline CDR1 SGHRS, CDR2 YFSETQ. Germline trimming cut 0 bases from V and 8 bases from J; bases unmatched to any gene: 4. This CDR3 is CASSLVAGGYEQFF. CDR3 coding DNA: TGCGCCAGCAGCTTGGTGGCGGGAGGATATGAGCAGTTCTTC. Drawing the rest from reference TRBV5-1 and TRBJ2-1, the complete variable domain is KAGVTQTPRYLIKTRGQQVTLSCSPISGHRSVSWYQQTPGQGLQFLFEYFSETQRNKGNFPGRFSGRQFSNSRSEMNVSTLELGDSALYLCASSLVAGGYEQFFGPGTRLTVL.

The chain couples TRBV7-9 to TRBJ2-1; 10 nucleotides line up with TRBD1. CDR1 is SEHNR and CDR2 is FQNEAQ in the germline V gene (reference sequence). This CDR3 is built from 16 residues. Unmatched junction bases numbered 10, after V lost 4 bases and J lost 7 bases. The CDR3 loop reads CASSWTGGGFRNEQFF. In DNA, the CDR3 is TGTGCCAGCAGCTGGACAGGGGGTGGTTTCAGGAATGAGCAGTTCTTC.

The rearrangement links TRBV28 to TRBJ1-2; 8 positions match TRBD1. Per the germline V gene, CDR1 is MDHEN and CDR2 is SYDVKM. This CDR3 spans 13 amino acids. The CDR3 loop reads CVAGTGGNYGYTF. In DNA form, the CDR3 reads TGTGTTGCCGGGACAGGAGGAAACTATGGCTACACCTTC.

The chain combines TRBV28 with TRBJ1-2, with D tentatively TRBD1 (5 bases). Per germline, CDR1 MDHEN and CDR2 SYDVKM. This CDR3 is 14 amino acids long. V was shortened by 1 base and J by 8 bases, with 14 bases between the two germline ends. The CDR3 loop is CASSLSRGGRGYTF. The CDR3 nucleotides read TGTGCCAGCAGTTTATCCCGGGGGGGACGAGGCTACACCTTC.

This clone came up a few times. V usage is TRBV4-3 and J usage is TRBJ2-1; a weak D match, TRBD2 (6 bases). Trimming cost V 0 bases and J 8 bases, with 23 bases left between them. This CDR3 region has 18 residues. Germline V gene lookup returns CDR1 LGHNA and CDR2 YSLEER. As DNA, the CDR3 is TGCGCCAGCAGCCAAGAAGCTATGATTATTCGGGGGTTGGATGAGCAGTTCTTC. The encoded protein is CASSQEAMIIRGLDEQFF.

CDR3 nucleotides: TGTGCCAGCAGTTCTAGACCGGTACCTAATGAAAAACTGTTTTTT. Encoded protein: CASSSRPVPNEKLFF. This chain connects TRBV6-5 to TRBJ1-4, with D unclear. The germline V gene encodes CDR1 MNHEY and CDR2 SVGAGI. V gave up 4 bases and J gave up 3 bases, with 12 bases separating them. The CDR3 loop spans 15 amino acids.

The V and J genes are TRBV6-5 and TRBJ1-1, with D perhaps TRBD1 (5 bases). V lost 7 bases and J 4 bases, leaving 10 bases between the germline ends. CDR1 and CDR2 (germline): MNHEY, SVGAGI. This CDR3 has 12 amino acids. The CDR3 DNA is TGTGCCAGCATCGGGGGTGGCACTGAAGCTTTCTTT. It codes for CASIGGGTEAFF.

DNA for the CDR3: TGTGCCAGCAGCCAAGGGAACTCTCCCGCGGACTATGGCTACACCTTC. Amino acids: CASSQGNSPADYGYTF. The gene calls are TRBV4-2 and TRBJ1-2; D is unresolved. The CDR3 has 16 residues. Germline CDR1 LGHNA, CDR2 YNFKEQ. Between the trimmed V and J ends, which lost 1 base and 3 bases, there was a span of 15 bases.

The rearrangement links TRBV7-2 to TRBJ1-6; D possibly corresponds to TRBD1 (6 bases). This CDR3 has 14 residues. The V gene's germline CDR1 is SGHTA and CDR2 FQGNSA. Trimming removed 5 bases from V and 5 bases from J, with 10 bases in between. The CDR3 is CASSQGTNNSPLHF. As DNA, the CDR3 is TGTGCCAGCAGCCAGGGGACAAATAATTCACCCCTCCACTTT.

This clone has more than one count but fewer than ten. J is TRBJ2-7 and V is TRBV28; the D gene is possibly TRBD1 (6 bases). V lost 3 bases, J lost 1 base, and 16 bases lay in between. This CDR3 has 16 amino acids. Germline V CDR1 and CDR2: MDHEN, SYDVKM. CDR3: CASSFVRDTLSYEQYF. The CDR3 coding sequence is TGTGCCAGCAGTTTTGTCCGGGACACCCTATCCTACGAGCAGTACTTC.

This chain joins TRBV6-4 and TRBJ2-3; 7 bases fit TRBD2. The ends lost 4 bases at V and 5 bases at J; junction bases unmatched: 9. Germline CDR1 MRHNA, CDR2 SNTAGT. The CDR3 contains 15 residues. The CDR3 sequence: CASSASGGQGDTQYF. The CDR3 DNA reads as TGTGCCAGCAGTGCCTCGGGAGGCCAGGGAGATACGCAGTATTTT.

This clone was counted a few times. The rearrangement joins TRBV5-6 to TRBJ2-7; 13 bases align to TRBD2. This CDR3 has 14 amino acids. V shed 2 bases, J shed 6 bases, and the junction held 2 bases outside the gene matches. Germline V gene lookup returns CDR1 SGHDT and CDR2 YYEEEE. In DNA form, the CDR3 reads TGTGCCAGCAGCTTCGGACTAGCGGGAGTCGAGCAGTACTTC. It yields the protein CASSFGLAGVEQYF.

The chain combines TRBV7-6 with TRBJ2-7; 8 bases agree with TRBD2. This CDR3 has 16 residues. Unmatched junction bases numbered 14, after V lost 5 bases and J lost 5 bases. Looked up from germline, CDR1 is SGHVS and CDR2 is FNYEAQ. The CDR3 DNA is TGTGCCAGCAGCCCGTCCGTAAGCGGGAGTAGAAACGAGCAGTACTTC. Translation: CASSPSVSGSRNEQYF.

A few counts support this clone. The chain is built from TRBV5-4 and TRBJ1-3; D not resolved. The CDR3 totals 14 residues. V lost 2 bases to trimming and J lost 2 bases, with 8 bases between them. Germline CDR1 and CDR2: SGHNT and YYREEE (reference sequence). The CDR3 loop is CASSLRGTGNTIYF. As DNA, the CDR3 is TGTGCCAGCAGCTTACGGGGAACTGGAAACACCATATATTTT.

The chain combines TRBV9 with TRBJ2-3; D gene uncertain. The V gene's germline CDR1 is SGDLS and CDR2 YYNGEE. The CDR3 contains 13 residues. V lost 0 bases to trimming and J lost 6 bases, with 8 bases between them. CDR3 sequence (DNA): TGTGCCAGCAGCGTAGTTGAGAGGGATACGCAGTATTTT. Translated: CASSVVERDTQYF.

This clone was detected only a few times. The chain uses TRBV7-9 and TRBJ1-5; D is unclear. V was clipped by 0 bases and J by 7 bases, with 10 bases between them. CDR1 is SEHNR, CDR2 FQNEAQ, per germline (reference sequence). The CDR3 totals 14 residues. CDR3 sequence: CASSLASILQPQHF. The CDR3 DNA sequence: TGTGCCAGCAGCTTAGCATCTATCCTACAGCCCCAGCATTTT.

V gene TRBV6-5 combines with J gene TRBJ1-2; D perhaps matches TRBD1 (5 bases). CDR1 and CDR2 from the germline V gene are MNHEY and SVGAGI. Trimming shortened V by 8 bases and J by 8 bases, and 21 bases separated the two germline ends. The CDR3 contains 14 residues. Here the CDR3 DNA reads TGTGCCAGCCTTCCGGGGGGGGGATCCCGGGGCTACACCTTC. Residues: CASLPGGGSRGYTF.

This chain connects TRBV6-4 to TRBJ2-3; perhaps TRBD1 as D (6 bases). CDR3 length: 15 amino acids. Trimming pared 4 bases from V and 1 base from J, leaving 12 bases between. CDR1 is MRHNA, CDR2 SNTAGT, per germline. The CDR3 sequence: CASSATKGGTDTQYF. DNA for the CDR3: TGTGCCAGCAGTGCGACAAAGGGGGGCACAGATACGCAGTATTTT.

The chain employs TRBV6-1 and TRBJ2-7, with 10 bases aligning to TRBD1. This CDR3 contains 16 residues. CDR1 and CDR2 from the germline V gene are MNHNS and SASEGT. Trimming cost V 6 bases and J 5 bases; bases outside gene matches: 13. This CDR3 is CASRESGQGKGHEQYF. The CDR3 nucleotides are TGTGCCAGCAGGGAATCGGGACAGGGGAAAGGGCACGAGCAGTACTTC.

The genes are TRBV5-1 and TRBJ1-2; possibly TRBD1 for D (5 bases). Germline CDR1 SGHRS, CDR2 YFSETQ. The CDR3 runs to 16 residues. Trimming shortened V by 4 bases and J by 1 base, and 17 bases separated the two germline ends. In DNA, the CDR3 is TGCGCCAGCAGCGTCAGCGGGACCGATTATAACTATGGCTACACCTTC. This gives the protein CASSVSGTDYNYGYTF.

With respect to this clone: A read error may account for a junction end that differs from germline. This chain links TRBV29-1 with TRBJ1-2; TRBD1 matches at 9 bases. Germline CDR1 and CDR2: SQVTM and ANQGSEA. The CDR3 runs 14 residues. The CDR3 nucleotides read TGCAGCGTTGAGGGACAGGGACGATACTACGGCTACACCTTC. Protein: CSVEGQGRYYGYTF. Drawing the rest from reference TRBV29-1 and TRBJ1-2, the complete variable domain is SAVISQKPSRDICQRGTSLTIQCQVDSQVTMMFWYRQQPGQSLTLIATANQGSEATYESGFVIDKFPISRPNLTFSTLTVSNMSPEDSSIYLCSVEGQGRYYGYTFGSGTRLTVV.